What follows is one T cell receptor beta chain and its context. This entry belongs to a study of blood T cell repertoires in COVID-19. Study overall: There were acute and convalescent COVID-19 samples, and they came from the United States, Italy and Spain.

Authors' methods: It was from reference gene primer amplification that nucleated cell counts were estimated. Assay used: immunoSEQ multiplex PCR; TCRdb lists only in-frame clones, some missing. For V, J and clone size, that table is used; D and trimming come from the DNA. The sample holds about 210,000 clones; around 82% are singletons and the top ten take around 13%. Trimming stripped 1 base from V and 4 bases from J, with 8 bases between. There are 15 residues in the CDR3. The germline V gene encodes CDR1 SGHTA and CDR2 FQGNSA. The receptor's source is a human donor in a cohort sampled during active COVID-19. The material sequenced was peripheral blood. The rearrangement joins TRBV7-2 to TRBJ2-6; weak D call: TRBD1 (6 bases). The CDR3 DNA is TGTGCCAGCAGCTTAGGGGGGCCGGGGGCCAACGTCCTGACTTTC. This translates into CASSLGGPGANVLTF.